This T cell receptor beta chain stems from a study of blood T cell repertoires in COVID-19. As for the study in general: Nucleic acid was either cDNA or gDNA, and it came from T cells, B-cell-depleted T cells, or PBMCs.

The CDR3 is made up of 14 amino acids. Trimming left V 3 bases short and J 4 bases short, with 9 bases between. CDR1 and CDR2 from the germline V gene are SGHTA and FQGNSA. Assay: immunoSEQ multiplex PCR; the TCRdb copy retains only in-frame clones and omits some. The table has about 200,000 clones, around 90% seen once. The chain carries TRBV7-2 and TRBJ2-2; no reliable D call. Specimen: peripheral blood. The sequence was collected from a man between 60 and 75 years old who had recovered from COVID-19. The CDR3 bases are TGTGCCAGCAGCTTTGGGCCTGCCACCGGGGAGCTGTTTTTT. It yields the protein CASSFGPATGELFF.